The source of this T cell receptor (beta chain) is a study of long-term antiretroviral therapy in people with HIV (dated by TCRdb to 2022 to 2024). Study-level background: The earliest samples were collected approximately a decade before the 2015 WHO recommendation for immediate ART, a period when ART was typically delayed until CD4 counts fell. This retrospective serial study examined whether starting ART and sustained HIV suppression were associated with changes in the composition and diversity of the TRB repertoire in peripheral blood. A total of roughly 200 cryopreserved PBMC samples came from 25 to 35 adults with confirmed HIV infection and were collected serially over a mean of roughly six years (range 1-12). Among the approximately 30 participants with HIV, more than ten were female. No cross-contamination during QIAcube processing turned up in test extractions that ran a monoclonal T-cell line alongside 33 polyclonal samples. Overall results and qualifications from the work: Compared with controls, HIV repertoires had narrower CDR3 length ranges, and the network structure pointed to an antigen-experienced repertoire that shifted only slightly toward naive after ART. Inferences about post-ART repertoire changes were limited because no data were available on ART adherence, viral resistance or therapy changes. Because cell numbers in pre-ART samples were limited, unsorted PBMC were profiled instead of sorted CD4+ and CD8+ T cells. Because PBMC availability was limited, only the TCR beta chain was sequenced, with no alpha chain pairing. Starting ART was linked to a significant rise in TRB diversity, yet even with long-term ART the diversity remained significantly lower than in transplant donor controls. Expanded TRB clones identified before ART initiation dominated the repertoire across all time points, though the dominance fluctuated and decreased in many PLHIV after ART. The samples were dated from about 2004 to 2018, and the ART regimens that were used may be less effective than current ART regimens.

Only one count was recorded for this clone. Its cognate antigen has yet to be identified. Base-call qualities are not available, and no considerably larger clone is one nucleotide away. The immunoSEQ hsTCRB v3.0 assay was used at survey level resolution for TRB variable region sequencing. A depth of about 35,000-55,000 T-cell genomes per sample was targeted for TRB sequencing. An Illumina MiSeq with a v3 150-cycle kit was used to sequence the pooled TRB libraries. Concerning the study's data processing: Analysis of repertoires was carried out in R inside a reproducible Nextflow workflow spanning QC, data transformation and analysis. LymphoSeq2, an R package for exploring AIRR-Seq data, was used to implement the custom analyses. Four samples that produced fewer than 5000 total TRB sequences were removed, so 150 to 200 HIV repertoires were analyzed. Of the 188 retained HIV repertoires, 59 were collected before and more than 120 after ART initiation. Repertoires were downsampled to 5000 TRB nucleotide sequences, with summary statistics averaged over 100 downsampling iterations. The analysis kept only TRB sequences whose CDR3 regions were at least seven amino acids long. Two measures captured diversity: a Shannon entropy-derived clonality score and the Gini coefficient. In repertoire networks, the top 5000 CDR3 amino acid sequences were linked whenever an edit distance of one separated two sequences. GLIPH2 predicted antigen specificity groups and MHC restriction for TRB CDR3 amino acid sequences. To flag known associations with CMV, EBV, HIV or tissue antigens, CDR3 amino acid sequences were compared against VDJdb and McPAS-TCR. Pre-ART, post-ART and control groups were compared with Wilcoxon signed-rank tests and Holm-Bonferroni correction. Sourced from immuneACCESS, this table was stored by TCRdb with only in-frame sequences that have V and J called. A share of the clones is absent; for the studies checked, an unresolved V gene accounts for under half, and the remainder has no known explanation. Clone size and the V and J calls come from that table; the DNA yielded D and trimming. The sample records more than 10,000 clones, under 85% of which are singletons. The leading ten clones occupy 17% of the sample.

Inclusive of the bounding cysteine and phenylalanine, the CDR3 is 17 residues long. This entry keeps only the CDR3 DNA: 51 bases, framed from base 1. V is trimmed back by 4 bases and J by 0 bases, and the junction contains 8 bases that no gene match accounts for. CDR1 SGDLS and CDR2 YYNGEE were looked up in the germline V gene. Participants were included only if at least one PBMC sample before ART initiation and at least two post-ART samples were available. Every participant with HIV received treatment in the United States of America. Before DNA extraction, cryopreserved samples of 1-10 million PBMC were thawed and washed. At the time of the earliest PBMC sample for each participant with HIV, ages ranged from about 23 to 60 years. PBMC samples from each participant spanned 1-4 timepoints before ART initiation and 2-8 timepoints after ART initiation, with a median of 7 samples. For every participant, serial HIV viral load, CD4+ T-cell count, ART history and demographic data were obtained. Using a Qiagen kit on a QIAcube, genomic DNA was extracted from unsorted PBMC, with samples processed in batches of 12.

The TCR sequence derives from a man in his forties with HIV. Sample: unsorted PBMCs, taken 3.4 years after starting antiretroviral therapy. The chain was built from TRBV9 and TRBJ2-3; TRBD2 aligns with 10 central bases. At the DNA level, the sequence is TGTGCCAGCAGCCCCGGGAGGACTAGCGGTAGCACAGATACGCAGTATTTT. The resulting protein is CASSPGRTSGSTDTQYF.